This T cell receptor beta chain was identified during a study of blood T cell repertoires in COVID-19. Overall study: There were acute and convalescent COVID-19 samples, and they came from the United States, Italy and Spain.

CDR1 and CDR2 (germline): ENHRY, SYGVKD. This CDR3 is 14 amino acids long. J was trimmed by 7 bases and V by 6 bases; bases with no gene match: 6. Residents of about two dozen US areas, aged roughly 18 to 95 years, made up the participants. The sample holds one count of this clone. How the authors handled the data: Amplification of reference gene primers provided the estimated nucleated cell counts. Produced via immunoSEQ multiplex PCR; TCRdb's table is partial and in-frame only. That table is the source of V, J and clone size, and D and trimming were worked out from the DNA. This table has approximately 250,000 clones, more than 80% appearing once.

This TCR came from a young woman with acute COVID-19. Material: PBMCs or T cells enriched from blood (not recorded which). The gene calls are TRBV10-3 and TRBJ2-2; 9 bases align to TRBD1. The CDR3 here is CAIRGTGTDGELFF. CDR3 sequence (DNA): TGTGCCATCAGGGGGACAGGGACGGACGGGGAGCTGTTTTTT.